This TCR beta chain emerged from a study of blood T cell repertoires in COVID-19. Turning to the study itself: From the United States, Italy and Spain came samples of acute and convalescent COVID-19. Sources were T cells, B-cell-depleted T cells, or PBMCs; the material itself was cDNA or gDNA.

As originally analysed: Amplification with reference gene primers provided the estimates of nucleated cell counts. Some clones are missing from TCRdb's copy, which holds only in-frame ones; the method was immunoSEQ multiplex PCR. V and J calls and clone size are copied from that table; D and trimming were computed from the DNA. The data show around 440,000 clones, about nine tenths seen once. The CDR3 sequence is 16 residues long. CDR1 and CDR2 (germline): ENHRY, SYGVKD. V lost 8 bases, J lost 0 bases, and 18 bases lay in between. The chain combines TRBV10-3 with TRBJ2-3; perhaps TRBD2 as D (5 bases). This receptor was taken from a woman in her 50s with COVID-19, enrolled during active disease. Material for sequencing was peripheral blood. Here the CDR3 reads CAIARTSGISTDTQYF. As DNA, the CDR3 is TGTGCCATCGCCCGGACCAGCGGAATTAGCACAGATACGCAGTATTTT.